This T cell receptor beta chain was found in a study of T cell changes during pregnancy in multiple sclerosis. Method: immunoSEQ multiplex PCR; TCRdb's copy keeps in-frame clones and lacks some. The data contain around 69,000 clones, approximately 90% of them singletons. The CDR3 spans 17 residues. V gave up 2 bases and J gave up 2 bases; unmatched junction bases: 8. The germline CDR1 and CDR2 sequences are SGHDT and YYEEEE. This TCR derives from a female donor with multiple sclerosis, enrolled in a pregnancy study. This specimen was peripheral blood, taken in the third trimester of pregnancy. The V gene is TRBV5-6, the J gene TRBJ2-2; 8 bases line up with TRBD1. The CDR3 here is CASSFGQGTVNTGELFF. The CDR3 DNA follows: TGTGCCAGCAGCTTTGGACAGGGAACCGTTAACACCGGGGAGCTGTTTTTT.